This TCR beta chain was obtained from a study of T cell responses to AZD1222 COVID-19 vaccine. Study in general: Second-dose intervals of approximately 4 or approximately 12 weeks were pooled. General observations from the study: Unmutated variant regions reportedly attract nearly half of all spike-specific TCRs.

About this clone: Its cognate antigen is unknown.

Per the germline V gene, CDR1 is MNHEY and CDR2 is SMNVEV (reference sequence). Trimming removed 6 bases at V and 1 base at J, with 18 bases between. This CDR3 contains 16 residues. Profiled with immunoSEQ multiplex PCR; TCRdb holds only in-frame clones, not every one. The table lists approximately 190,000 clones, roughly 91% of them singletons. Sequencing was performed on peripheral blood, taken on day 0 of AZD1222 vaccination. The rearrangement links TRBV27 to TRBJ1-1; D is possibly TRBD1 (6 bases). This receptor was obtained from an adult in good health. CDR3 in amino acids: CASSSGPGQQNTEAFF. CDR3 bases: TGTGCCAGCAGCTCCGGGCCTGGACAGCAGAACACTGAAGCTTTCTTT.